The source of this T cell receptor beta chain is a study of low-dose radiotherapy and immunotherapy resistance in tumors. The wider study: Both drugs were delivered intravenously to patients (nivolumab 240 mg every two weeks and ipilimumab 1 mg/kg every six weeks).

Germline loops: CDR1 SGHKS, CDR2 YYEKEE (reference sequence). The CDR3 contains 17 residues. Deletions cut 4 bases from V and 0 bases from J, with 17 bases between. Regarding time point: after trial treatment. The treatment denotes: LDRT plus nivolumab, ipilimumab, low-dose cyclophosphamide and aspirin (RACIN trial). Ipilimumab, nivolumab, aspirin, low-dose cyclophosphamide and low-dose radiotherapy were administered to donors. Patients deemed eligible presented with advanced solid tumors lacking tumor-infiltrating lymphocytes. This clonotype was counted many times. First-strand cDNA used TRAV- and TRBV-specific primers, covering alpha and beta chains. TCR amplification involved about 18 PCR cycles with a constant-region primer and V-primer adapter. TCRdb re-analysed the reads in MiXCR, keeping a single row per CDR3 protein. The sample yields around 58,000 distinct CDR3 sequences, around 23% seen once.

The chain links TRBV5-5 to TRBJ1-3; D is uncertain. The source is a male donor with prostate cancer. Here the sequenced sample was PBMCs, taken after low-dose radiotherapy plus immunotherapy. CDR3 sequence: CASSLIPSLSSGNTIYF. The CDR3 nucleotides read TGTGCCAGCAGCCTAATACCGAGTCTCAGCTCTGGAAACACCATATATTTT.